Sequencing of this TCR beta chain was carried out in a study of graft-versus-host responses after intestinal transplantation. CDR3 length: 14 amino acids. The germline V and J ends were trimmed by 0 bases and 6 bases, with 12 bases remaining between them. The V gene's germline CDR1 is SGHDT and CDR2 YYEEEE. Using immunoSEQ multiplex PCR, the repertoire was profiled, and TCRdb retains in-frame clones only, with some absent. Among about 97,000 clones listed, more than 80% were seen once. V usage is TRBV5-6 and J usage is TRBJ1-1; a weak D match, TRBD1 (5 bases). The source material was PBMCs, sampled around 68 weeks after intestinal transplant. The sequence was collected from a human patient who received an intestinal transplant, so some T cells may come from the graft donor. DNA of the CDR3: TGTGCCAGCAGCTTGGGCTTTTGGGGCTCTGAAGCTTTCTTT. Amino acid sequence: CASSLGFWGSEAFF.